A single sample gave rise to the 7 T cell receptor beta chains below, sequenced in a study of blood T cell repertoires in COVID-19. The method was immunoSEQ multiplex PCR; TCRdb's version includes in-frame clones alone and lacks a portion of them. The table has about 11,000 clones, just over 70% seen once; the top ten hold roughly 6.7%. Source material: peripheral blood. The receptors were sampled from a man aged 55-75 years with COVID-19, enrolled during active disease.

The chain links TRBV25-1 to TRBJ1-5, with TRBD1 as a possible D gene (6 bases). Trimming pared 8 bases from V and 2 bases from J, leaving 13 bases between. The germline V gene encodes CDR1 MGHDK and CDR2 SYGVNS. The CDR3 sequence is 14 residues long. The CDR3 here is CASAPQGGNQPQHF. In DNA, the CDR3 is TGTGCCAGCGCCCCACAGGGTGGCAATCAGCCCCAGCATTTT.

V is TRBV29-1 and J is TRBJ1-1; the match to TRBD1 covers 11 bases. The CDR3 runs to 11 residues. V was clipped by 7 bases and J by 7 bases; unmatched bases: 2. From germline, CDR1 is SQVTM and CDR2 ANQGSEA. The CDR3 DNA reads TGCAGCGCCGGGACAGGGGGTGAAGCTTTCTTT. It is translated as CSAGTGGEAFF.

The rearrangement joins TRBV12-3 or TRBV12-4 to TRBJ2-5, with D maybe TRBD2 (6 bases). This CDR3 comprises 12 residues. V lost 1 base and J 7 bases, leaving 7 bases between the germline ends. This CDR3 is CASSLGRGTQYF. The DNA of the CDR3 is TGTGCCAGCAGTTTAGGGCGGGGGACCCAGTACTTC.

This clone was counted between two and nine times. This rearrangement joins TRBV11-2 to TRBJ2-1; possible D gene TRBD1, 6 bases. This CDR3 contains 14 residues. V was clipped by 2 bases and J by 12 bases, with 17 bases between them. CDR1 and CDR2 from the germline V gene are SGHAT and FQNNGV. The DNA for the CDR3 is TGTGCCAGCAGCTTATCCGGCCAGGGGATGGCGCAGTTCTTC. Amino acid sequence: CASSLSGQGMAQFF.

The V gene is TRBV5-1, the J gene TRBJ2-3; D is perhaps TRBD2 (6 bases). Germline V gene data show CDR1 as SGHRS and CDR2 as YFSETQ. Trimming took 4 bases from V and 1 from J, leaving 10 bases between them. The CDR3 loop spans 14 amino acids. Here the CDR3 reads CASSGASGTDTQYF. The CDR3 DNA reads as TGCGCCAGCAGCGGGGCTAGCGGCACAGATACGCAGTATTTT.

The rearrangement joins TRBV18 to TRBJ2-3; unclear D gene. Germline V CDR1 and CDR2: KGHSH, LQKENI. The CDR3 is 18 amino acids. The V and J ends lost 6 bases and 0 bases respectively, with 22 bases between them. This CDR3 reads CASSLTSPLFSSTDTQYF. As DNA, the CDR3 is TGTGCCAGCTCCTTGACATCACCCTTATTTTCTAGCACAGATACGCAGTATTTT.

This clone came up a few times. The rearrangement links TRBV4-1 to TRBJ1-6; TRBD1 matches at 7 bases. The trim removed 8 bases at V and 8 bases at J, leaving 6 bases unmatched. There are 13 residues in the CDR3. CDR1 MGHRA and CDR2 YSYEKL come from the germline V gene. DNA of the CDR3: TGCGCCAGCCGGGACAGTTGGGATTCACCCCTCCACTTT. Translating it yields CASRDSWDSPLHF.